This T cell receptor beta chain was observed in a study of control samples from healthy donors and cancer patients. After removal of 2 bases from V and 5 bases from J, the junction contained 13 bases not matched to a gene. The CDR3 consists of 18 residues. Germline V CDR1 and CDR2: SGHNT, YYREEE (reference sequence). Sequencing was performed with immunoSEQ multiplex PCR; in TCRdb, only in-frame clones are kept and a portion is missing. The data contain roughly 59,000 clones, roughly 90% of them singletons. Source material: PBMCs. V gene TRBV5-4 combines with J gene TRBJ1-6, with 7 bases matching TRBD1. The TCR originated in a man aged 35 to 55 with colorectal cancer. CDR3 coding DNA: TGTGCCAGCAGCTTAGGGCCCCCAGGGGACAGCAATAATTCACCCCTCCACTTT. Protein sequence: CASSLGPPGDSNNSPLHF.